These 3 T cell receptor beta chains share one sample of origin, sequenced in a study of shared clonotypes between healthy human individuals (TCRdb year 2020). Library preparation employed the immunoSEQ multiplex PCR assay. Sourced from immuneACCESS, this table was stored by TCRdb with only in-frame sequences that have V and J called. A share of the clones is absent; for the studies checked, an unresolved V gene accounts for under half, and the remainder has no known explanation. This sample is represented by 2 million to 3 million clones; around 94% of them were singletons. Clones ranked in the top ten supply more than 0.12% of the sample. The material sequenced was naive CD4+ T cells sorted from blood. Read against the paper, the sample's cell subset or site label means: CD45RA+ positively selected. Receptor source: a man younger than 35 in good health.

The chain couples TRBV2 to TRBJ2-5, with D unresolved. The J call may be faulty, since TRBJ2-7 better matches the DNA end. Germline CDR1 SNHLY, CDR2 FYNNEI. The CDR3 covers 12 residues. The CDR3 loop is CASSETAYEQYF. For the CDR3, the DNA is TGTGCCAGCAGTGAAACGGCCTACGAGCAGTACTTC.

The chain joins TRBV7-2 to TRBJ2-4; D is unresolved. Germline CDR1 and CDR2: SGHTA and FQGNSA. V dropped 1 base and J dropped 4 bases, with 17 bases sitting between them. The CDR3 extends over 17 amino acids. DNA of the CDR3: TGTGCCAGCAGCTTAGAACCCCAGGTCCCCGCAAAAAACATTCAGTACTTC. As protein: CASSLEPQVPAKNIQYF.

The CDR3 loop reads CASTRGGAEQYF. The CDR3 coding sequence is TGTGCCAGCACCCGCGGGGGGGCCGAGCAGTACTTC. The V and J genes are TRBV6-5 and TRBJ2-7; 9 positions agree with TRBD2. The CDR3 sequence is 12 residues long. The germline gives CDR1 MNHEY, CDR2 SVGAGI. Trimming at V came to 7 bases and at J to 6 bases, leaving 4 bases not matched to a gene.